A selection of T cell receptor beta chains follows, all from one sample in a study of control samples from healthy donors and cancer patients. This table comes from immunoSEQ multiplex PCR, and its TCRdb copy is limited to in-frame clones, with some not included. The sample contains 40,000 or so clones, over 70% of which appear only once. Material for sequencing was PBMCs. Every receptor here comes from a woman aged 55-70 years with lung cancer. The CDR3 runs from the conserved cysteine through the conserved F or W.

TRBV7-2	CASSFKVVGEQYF
TRBV7-7	CASSFGGRIPYEQYF
TRBV7-9	CAGLAVSYNEQFF
TRBV2	CASQKGVATNTGELFF
TRBV7-9	CASSSKVGERKAFF
TRBV6-6	CASSYSPASLEGPQHF
TRBV7-7	CASSWVADGTGELFF
TRBV7-2	CASSLGPTLTGTATYGYTF
TRBV5-6	CASSLGQYGGYTF
TRBV6-1	CASSERTTAYGYTF
TRBV27	CASSEGEARNIQYF
TRBV10-3	CAIGGGGTFAYGYTF
TRBV7-2	CASSGQSNTEAFF
TRBV10-3	CAIRGFQETQYF
TRBV19	CASSSTQGYNSPLHF
TRBV3-1/TRBV3-2	CASSQVGGQPQHF
TRBV5-5	CASSLARGLRDEQFF
TRBV6-5	CASPPGQGSDEQYF
TRBV7-2	CASSFQESYEQYF
TRBV3-1/TRBV3-2	CASSQGDRGAEAFF
TRBV14	CASSQVEGLAGGKTQYF
TRBV7-3	CASSPLLAGELFF
TRBV6-4	CASSDSENQPQHF
TRBV28	CASREGNSGNTIYF
TRBV18	CASSDPDGSTNEQFF
TRBV3-1/TRBV3-2	CASSQVQSYEQYF